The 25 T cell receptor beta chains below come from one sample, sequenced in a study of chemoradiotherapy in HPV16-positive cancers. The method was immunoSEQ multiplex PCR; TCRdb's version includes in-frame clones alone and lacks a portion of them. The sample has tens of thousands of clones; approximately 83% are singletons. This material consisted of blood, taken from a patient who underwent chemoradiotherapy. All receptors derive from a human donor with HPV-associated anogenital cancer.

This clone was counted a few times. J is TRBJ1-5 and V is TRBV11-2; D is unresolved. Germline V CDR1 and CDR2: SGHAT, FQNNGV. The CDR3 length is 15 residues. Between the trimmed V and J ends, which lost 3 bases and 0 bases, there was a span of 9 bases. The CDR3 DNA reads TGTGCCAGCAGCTTTACCGGGTATAGCAATCAGCCCCAGCATTTT. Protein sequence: CASSFTGYSNQPQHF.

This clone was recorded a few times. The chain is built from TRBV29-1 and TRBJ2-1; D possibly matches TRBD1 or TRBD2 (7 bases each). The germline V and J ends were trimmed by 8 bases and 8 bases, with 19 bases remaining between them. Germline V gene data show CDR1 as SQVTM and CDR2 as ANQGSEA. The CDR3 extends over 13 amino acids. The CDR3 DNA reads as TGCAGCTCTCGACTATCAGGGGGGGATGAGCAGTTCTTC. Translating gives CSSRLSGGDEQFF.

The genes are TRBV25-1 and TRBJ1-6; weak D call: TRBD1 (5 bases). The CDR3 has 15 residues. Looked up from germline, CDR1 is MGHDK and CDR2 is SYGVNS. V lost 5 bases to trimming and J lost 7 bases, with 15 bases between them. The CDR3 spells CASSPPQAANSPLHF. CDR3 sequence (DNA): TGTGCCAGCAGTCCGCCACAGGCGGCCAATTCACCCCTCCACTTT.

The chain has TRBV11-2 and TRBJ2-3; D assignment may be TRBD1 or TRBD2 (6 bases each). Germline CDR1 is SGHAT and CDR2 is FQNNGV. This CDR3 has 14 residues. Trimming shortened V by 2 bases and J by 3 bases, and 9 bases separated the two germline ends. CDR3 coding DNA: TGTGCCAGCAGCTTATGGGGGGCGACAGATACGCAGTATTTT. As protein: CASSLWGATDTQYF. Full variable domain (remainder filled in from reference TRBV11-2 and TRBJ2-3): EAGVAQSPRYKIIEKRQSVAFWCNPISGHATLYWYQQILGQGPKLLIQFQNNGVVDDSQLPKDRFSAERLKGVDSTLKIQPAKLEDSAVYLCASSLWGATDTQYFGPGTRLTVL.

CDR3: CASSDDSRSYEQYF. The CDR3 DNA follows: TGTGCCAGCAGCGACGACAGTCGATCCTACGAGCAGTACTTC. The rearrangement uses TRBV9 and TRBJ2-7; maybe TRBD1 (5 bases). The length of the CDR3 is 14 residues. Trimming removed 3 bases from V and 1 base from J, with 11 bases in between. CDR1 SGDLS and CDR2 YYNGEE come from the germline V gene.

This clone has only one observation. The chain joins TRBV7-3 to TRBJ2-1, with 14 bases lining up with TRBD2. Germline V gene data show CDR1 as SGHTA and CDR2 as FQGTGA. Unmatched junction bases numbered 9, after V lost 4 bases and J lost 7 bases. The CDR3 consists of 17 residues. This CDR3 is CASSSPGLAGGGNEQFF. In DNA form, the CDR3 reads TGTGCCAGCAGCTCCCCTGGACTAGCGGGAGGAGGTAATGAGCAGTTCTTC. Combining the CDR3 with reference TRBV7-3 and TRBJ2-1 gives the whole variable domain GAGVSQTPSNKVTEKGKYVELRCDPISGHTALYWYRQSLGQGPEFLIYFQGTGAADDSGLPNDRFFAVRPEGSVSTLKIQRTERGDSAVYLCASSSPGLAGGGNEQFFGPGTRLTVL.

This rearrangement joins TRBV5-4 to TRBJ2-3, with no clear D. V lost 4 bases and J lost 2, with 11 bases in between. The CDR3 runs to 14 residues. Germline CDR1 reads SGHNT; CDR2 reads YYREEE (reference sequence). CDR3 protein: CASSLRVLTDTQYF. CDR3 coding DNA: TGTGCCAGCAGCCTCCGGGTCCTCACAGATACGCAGTATTTT. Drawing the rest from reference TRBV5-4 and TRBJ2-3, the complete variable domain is ETGVTQSPTHLIKTRGQQVTLRCSSQSGHNTVSWYQQALGQGPQFIFQYYREEENGRGNFPPRFSGLQFPNYSSELNVNALELDDSALYLCASSLRVLTDTQYFGPGTRLTVL.

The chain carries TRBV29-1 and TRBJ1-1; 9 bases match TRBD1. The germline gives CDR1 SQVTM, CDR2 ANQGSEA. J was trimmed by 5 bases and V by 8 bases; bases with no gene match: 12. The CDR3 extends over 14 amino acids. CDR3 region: CSLRPTGGGTEAFF. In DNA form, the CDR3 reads TGCAGCCTTCGTCCGACAGGGGGAGGGACTGAAGCTTTCTTT.

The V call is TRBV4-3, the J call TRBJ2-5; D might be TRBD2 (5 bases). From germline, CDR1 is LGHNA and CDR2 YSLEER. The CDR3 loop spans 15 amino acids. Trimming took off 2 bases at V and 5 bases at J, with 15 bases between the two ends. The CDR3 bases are TGCGCCAGCAGCCAAAGGACTCTTCCCGCTGAGACCCAGTACTTC. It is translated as CASSQRTLPAETQYF.

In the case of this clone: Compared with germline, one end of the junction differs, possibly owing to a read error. The CDR3 sequence is CASSQEASLTYEQYF. The CDR3 DNA is TGCGCCAGCAGCCAAGAGGCGTCCCTCACCTACGAGCAGTACTTC. V and J are TRBV5-4 and TRBJ2-7; no firm D call. The germline V gene has CDR1 SGHNT and CDR2 YYREEE (reference sequence). The CDR3 totals 15 residues.

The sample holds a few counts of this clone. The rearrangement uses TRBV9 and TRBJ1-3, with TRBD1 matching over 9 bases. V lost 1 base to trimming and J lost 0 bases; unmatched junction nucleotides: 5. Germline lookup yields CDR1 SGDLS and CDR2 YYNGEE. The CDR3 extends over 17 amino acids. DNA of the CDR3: TGTGCCAGCAGCGTAATGGGACAGGGACTCTCTGGAAACACCATATATTTT. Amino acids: CASSVMGQGLSGNTIYF.

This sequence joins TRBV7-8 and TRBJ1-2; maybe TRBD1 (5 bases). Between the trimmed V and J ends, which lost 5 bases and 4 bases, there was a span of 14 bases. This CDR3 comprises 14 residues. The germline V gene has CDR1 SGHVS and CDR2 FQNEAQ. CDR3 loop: CASSPRASGYGYTF. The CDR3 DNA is TGTGCCAGCAGCCCCAGGGCCTCAGGCTATGGCTACACCTTC.

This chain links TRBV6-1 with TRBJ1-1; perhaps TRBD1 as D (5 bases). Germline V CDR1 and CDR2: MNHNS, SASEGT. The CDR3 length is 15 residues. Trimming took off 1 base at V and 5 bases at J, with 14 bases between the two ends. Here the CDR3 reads CASSEVTGAGTEAFF. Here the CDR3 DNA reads TGTGCCAGCAGTGAAGTTACAGGCGCTGGGACTGAAGCTTTCTTT.

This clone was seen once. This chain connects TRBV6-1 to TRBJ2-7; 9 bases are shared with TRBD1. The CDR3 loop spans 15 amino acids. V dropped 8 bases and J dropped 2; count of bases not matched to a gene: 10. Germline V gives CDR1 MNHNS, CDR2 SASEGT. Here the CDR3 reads CASLPSGTGTYEQYF. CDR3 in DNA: TGTGCCAGCTTACCCTCCGGGACAGGGACCTACGAGCAGTACTTC.

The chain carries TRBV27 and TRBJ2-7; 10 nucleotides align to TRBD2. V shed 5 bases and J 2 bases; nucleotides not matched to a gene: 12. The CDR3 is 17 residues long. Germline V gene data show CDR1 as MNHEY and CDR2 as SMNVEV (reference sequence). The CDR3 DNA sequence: TGTGCCAGCAGTCGAAACGCCTGGACTAGCGGAACCTACGAGCAGTACTTC. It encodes CASSRNAWTSGTYEQYF.

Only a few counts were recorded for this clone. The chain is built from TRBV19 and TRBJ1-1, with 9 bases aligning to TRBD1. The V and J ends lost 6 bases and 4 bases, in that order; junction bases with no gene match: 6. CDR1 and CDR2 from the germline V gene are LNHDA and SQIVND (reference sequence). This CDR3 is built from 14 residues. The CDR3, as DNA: TGTGCCAGTAGGACAGGGGGACTCCTCACTGAAGCTTTCTTT. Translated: CASRTGGLLTEAFF.

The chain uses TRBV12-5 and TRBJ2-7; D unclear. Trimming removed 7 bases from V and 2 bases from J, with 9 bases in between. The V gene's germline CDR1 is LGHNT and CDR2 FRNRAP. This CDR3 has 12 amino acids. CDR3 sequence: CASAPDAYEQYF. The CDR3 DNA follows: TGTGCTAGTGCCCCGGACGCCTACGAGCAGTACTTC. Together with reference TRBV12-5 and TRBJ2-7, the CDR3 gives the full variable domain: DARVTQTPRHKVTEMGQEVTMRCQPILGHNTVFWYRQTMMQGLELLAYFRNRAPLDDSGMPKDRFSAEMPDATLATLKIQPSEPRDSAVYFCASAPDAYEQYFGPGTRLTVT.

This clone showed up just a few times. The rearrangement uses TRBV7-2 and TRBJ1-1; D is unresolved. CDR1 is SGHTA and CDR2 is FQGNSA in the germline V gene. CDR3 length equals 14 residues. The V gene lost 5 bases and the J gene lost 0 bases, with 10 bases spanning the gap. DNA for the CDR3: TGTGCCAGCAGCACTAGTTACATGAACACTGAAGCTTTCTTT. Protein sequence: CASSTSYMNTEAFF.

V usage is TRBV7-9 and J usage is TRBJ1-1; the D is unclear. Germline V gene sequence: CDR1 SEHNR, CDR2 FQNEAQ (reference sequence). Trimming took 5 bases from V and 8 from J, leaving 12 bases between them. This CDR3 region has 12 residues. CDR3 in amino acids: CASSNQLLEAFF. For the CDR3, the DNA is TGTGCCAGCAGCAATCAGTTGCTCGAAGCTTTCTTT.

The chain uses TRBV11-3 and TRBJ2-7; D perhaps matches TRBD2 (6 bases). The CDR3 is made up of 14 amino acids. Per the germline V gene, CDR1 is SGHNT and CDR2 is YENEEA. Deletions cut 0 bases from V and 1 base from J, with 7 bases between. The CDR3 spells CASSLDGTSYEQYF. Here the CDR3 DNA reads TGTGCCAGCAGCTTAGATGGGACTTCCTACGAGCAGTACTTC.

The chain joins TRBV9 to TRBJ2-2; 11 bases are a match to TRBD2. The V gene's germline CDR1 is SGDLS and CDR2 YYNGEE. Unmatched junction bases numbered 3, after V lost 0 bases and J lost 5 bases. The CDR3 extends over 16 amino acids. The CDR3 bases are TGTGCCAGCAGCGTAGATCCTAGCGGGGGGACCGGGGAGCTGTTTTTT. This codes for CASSVDPSGGTGELFF.

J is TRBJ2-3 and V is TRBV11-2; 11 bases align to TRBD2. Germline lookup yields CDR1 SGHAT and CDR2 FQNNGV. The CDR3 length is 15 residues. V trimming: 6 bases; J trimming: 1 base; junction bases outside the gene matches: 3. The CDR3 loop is CASRIAGGGTDTQYF. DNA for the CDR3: TGTGCCAGCAGAATAGCGGGAGGGGGCACAGATACGCAGTATTTT.

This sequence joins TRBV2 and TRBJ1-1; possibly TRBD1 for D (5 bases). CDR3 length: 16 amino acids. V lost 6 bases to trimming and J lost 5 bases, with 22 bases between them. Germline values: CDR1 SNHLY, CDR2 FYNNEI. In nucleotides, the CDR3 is TGTGCCAGCAGGGGCTACCCCGGGGGGGGTGTAACTGAAGCTTTCTTT. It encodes CASRGYPGGGVTEAFF.

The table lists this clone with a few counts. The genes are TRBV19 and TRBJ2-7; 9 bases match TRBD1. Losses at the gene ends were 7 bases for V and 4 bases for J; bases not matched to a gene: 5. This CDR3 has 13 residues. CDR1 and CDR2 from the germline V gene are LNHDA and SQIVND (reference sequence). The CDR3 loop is CASTGTGQYEQYF. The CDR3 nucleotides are TGTGCCAGTACCGGGACAGGGCAGTACGAGCAGTACTTC. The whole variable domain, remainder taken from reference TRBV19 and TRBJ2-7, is DGGITQSPKYLFRKEGQNVTLSCEQNLNHDAMYWYRQDPGQGLRLIYYSQIVNDFQKGDIAEGYSVSREKKESFPLTVTSAQKNPTAFYLCASTGTGQYEQYFGPGTRLTVT.

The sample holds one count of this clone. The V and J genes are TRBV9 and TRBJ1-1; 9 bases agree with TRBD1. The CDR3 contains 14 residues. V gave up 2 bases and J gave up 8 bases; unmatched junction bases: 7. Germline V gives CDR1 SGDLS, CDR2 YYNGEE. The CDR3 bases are TGTGCCAGCAGCGTCGAACAGGGGGCTACAGAAGCTTTCTTT. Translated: CASSVEQGATEAFF.